These 19 T cell receptor beta chains were sequenced from one sample in a study of shared clonotypes between healthy human individuals. Generated by immunoSEQ multiplex PCR, the TCRdb table keeps only in-frame clones and is missing some. Altogether around 2.5 million clones are present, roughly 93% being singletons, with the ten largest covering around 0.4%. Sequenced sample: naive CD4+ T cells from PBMCs. This sample's subset: CD45RA+ positively selected. The receptors were gathered from a man aged 18 to 30 in good health. Some clones in this sample may be carry-over from other donors' samples.

The chain has TRBV5-1 and TRBJ2-7, with TRBD2 identical over 8 bases. The CDR3 consists of 15 residues. Germline V lookup: CDR1 SGHRS, CDR2 YFSETQ. V was pared by 3 bases and J by 5 bases, with 10 bases of the junction left unmatched. CDR3 region: CASSSRTSRGDEQYF. CDR3 DNA: TGCGCCAGCAGCTCGCGGACTAGCCGGGGGGACGAGCAGTACTTC.

The V and J genes are TRBV30 and TRBJ2-1; 14 bases line up with TRBD2. Germline V lookup: CDR1 GTSNPN, CDR2 SVGIG (reference sequence). V gave up 2 bases and J gave up 7 bases; unmatched junction bases: 10. This CDR3 contains 17 residues. This CDR3 is CAWSSARTSGRLNEQFF. The CDR3 DNA reads as TGTGCCTGGAGTTCAGCCAGGACTAGCGGGAGGTTAAATGAGCAGTTCTTC.

The chain combines TRBV7-9 with TRBJ2-7; TRBD1 agrees at 7 bases. The CDR3 is 16 residues long. J was trimmed by 1 base and V by 3 bases; bases with no gene match: 9. Germline CDR1 SEHNR, CDR2 FQNEAQ (reference sequence). The CDR3 region is CASSFAQTGNSYEQYF. The CDR3 coding sequence is TGTGCCAGCAGCTTCGCCCAGACAGGGAATTCCTACGAGCAGTACTTC.

The V and J genes are TRBV5-4 and TRBJ2-7, with D perhaps TRBD1 (6 bases). Trimming pared 4 bases from V and 1 base from J, leaving 15 bases between. Germline lookup yields CDR1 SGHNT and CDR2 YYREEE (reference sequence). CDR3 length: 15 residues. The CDR3 nucleotides read TGTGCCAGCAGCCCCGGGACAACCGAATCCTACGAGCAGTACTTC. Translating gives CASSPGTTESYEQYF.

This chain uses TRBV2 with TRBJ1-4, with D unclear. The length of the CDR3 is 14 residues. The V end was cut by 3 bases, the J end by 4 bases, with 9 bases between. The germline V gene has CDR1 SNHLY and CDR2 FYNNEI. DNA for the CDR3: TGTGCCAGCAGTGATGCGCGATTTAATGAAAAACTGTTTTTT. The encoded protein is CASSDARFNEKLFF.

Only a few counts were recorded for this clone. The CDR3 DNA reads as TGCGCCAGCAGCCCTGAGTCTTTCGCGGCAGCTTTCTTT. The encoded protein is CASSPESFAAAFF. The chain employs TRBV4-1 and TRBJ1-1; D not resolved. The CDR3 runs to 13 residues. The germline V gene has CDR1 MGHRA and CDR2 YSYEKL. Trimming left V 4 bases short and J 10 bases short, with 16 bases between.

The genes are TRBV28 and TRBJ2-2; D is possibly TRBD1 (6 bases). Germline-derived CDR1 and CDR2 are MDHEN and SYDVKM. The V end was cut by 5 bases, the J end by 6 bases, with 13 bases between. CDR3 length: 14 residues. CDR3 loop: CASSPPQGPGELFF. DNA for the CDR3: TGTGCCAGCAGTCCACCTCAGGGGCCCGGGGAGCTGTTTTTT.

This chain uses TRBV18 with TRBJ1-2; 7 nucleotides agree with TRBD1. The CDR3 totals 14 residues. V lost 5 bases, J lost 4 bases, and 7 bases stayed unmatched. Germline V lookup: CDR1 KGHSH, CDR2 LQKENI. The CDR3 region has the DNA TGTGCCAGCTCAGCACTTAGGGACAGCTATGGCTACACCTTC. Its translation: CASSALRDSYGYTF.

The genes are TRBV28 and TRBJ1-1; no firm D call. V shed 1 base and J shed 1 base, with 4 bases lying between them. Germline CDR1 is MDHEN and CDR2 is SYDVKM. CDR3 length: 13 amino acids. CDR3: CASSLFQNTEAFF. The CDR3 DNA reads as TGTGCCAGCAGTTTATTCCAGAACACTGAAGCTTTCTTT.

V usage is TRBV5-1 and J usage is TRBJ2-5; 7 bases are shared with TRBD1. The CDR3 sequence is 14 residues long. The V segment lost 4 bases and the J segment 5 bases; nucleotides outside the gene matches: 8. Germline CDR1 SGHRS, CDR2 YFSETQ. CDR3 sequence reads: CASSGGQVGETQYF. CDR3 coding DNA: TGCGCCAGCAGCGGTGGACAGGTCGGCGAGACCCAGTACTTC.

The V and J genes are TRBV7-2 and TRBJ1-5; 8 bases line up with TRBD1. CDR1 is SGHTA and CDR2 is FQGNSA in the germline V gene. The V segment lost 2 bases and the J segment 7 bases; nucleotides outside the gene matches: 7. CDR3 size: 15 residues. CDR3 sequence: CASSLIRGLGQPQHF. For the CDR3, the DNA is TGTGCCAGCAGCTTAATCAGGGGGCTCGGGCAGCCCCAGCATTTT.

The chain uses TRBV5-4 and TRBJ2-3, with 10 bases matching TRBD2. This CDR3 spans 16 amino acids. Trimming cost V 3 bases and J 2 bases; bases outside gene matches: 6. The germline gives CDR1 SGHNT, CDR2 YYREEE (reference sequence). The CDR3 protein is CASSSGLASNTDTQYF. CDR3 nucleotide sequence: TGTGCCAGCAGCTCGGGACTAGCGAGCAACACAGATACGCAGTATTTT.

The chain uses TRBV7-7 and TRBJ1-3; D is perhaps TRBD1 (5 bases). This CDR3 contains 14 residues. V was pared by 5 bases and J by 2 bases, with 10 bases between. CDR1 is SSHAT, CDR2 FNYEAQ, per germline (reference sequence). CDR3 coding DNA: TGTGCCAGCAGCCAACTGGGGGCTGGAAACACCATATATTTT. It translates to CASSQLGAGNTIYF.

The gene calls are TRBV29-1 and TRBJ2-7, with D perhaps matching TRBD1 or TRBD2 (5 bases each). Germline V gene data show CDR1 as SQVTM and CDR2 as ANQGSEA. The CDR3 loop spans 16 amino acids. Trimming left V 1 base short and J 0 bases short, with 16 bases between. The DNA of the CDR3 is TGCAGCGTTGAAGGGGACGGAAAAACGAGCTCCTACGAGCAGTACTTC. Encoded protein: CSVEGDGKTSSYEQYF.

The chain employs TRBV7-6 and TRBJ2-5; 13 nucleotides line up with TRBD2. After removal of 1 base from V and 4 bases from J, the junction contained 6 bases not matched to a gene. The CDR3 consists of 17 residues. Germline V CDR1 and CDR2: SGHVS, FNYEAQ. CDR3 DNA: TGTGCCAGCAGCTTAGGGGCACTAGCGGGAGGGCCAGAGACCCAGTACTTC. Amino acids: CASSLGALAGGPETQYF.

The CDR3 here is CAIRPSGTDTQYF. The CDR3 region has the DNA TGTGCCATCAGGCCTAGCGGGACAGATACGCAGTATTTT. The chain joins TRBV10-3 to TRBJ2-3, with TRBD2 matching over 8 bases. CDR1 ENHRY and CDR2 SYGVKD come from the germline V gene. This CDR3 is built from 13 residues. V was clipped by 6 bases and J by 3 bases; unmatched bases: 2.

Note on this clone: Other DNA sequences of this sample code for an identical CDR3. The chain combines TRBV11-1 with TRBJ2-7; maybe TRBD1 (5 bases). This CDR3 comprises 14 residues. The V gene's germline CDR1 is SGHAT and CDR2 FQDESV (reference sequence). V was pared by 3 bases and J by 2 bases, with 11 bases between. For the CDR3, the DNA is TGTGCCAGCAGCTTTAGGCAGGGCCCCTACGAGCAGTACTTC. Amino acids: CASSFRQGPYEQYF.

The V call is TRBV30, the J call TRBJ2-3, with D unresolved. Trimming removed 2 bases at V and 1 base at J, with 16 bases between. Germline V CDR1 and CDR2: GTSNPN, SVGIG (reference sequence). The CDR3 covers 16 residues. CDR3 sequence: CAWSRAFGRRTDTQYF. The CDR3 coding sequence is TGTGCCTGGAGTCGGGCTTTTGGTAGGCGCACAGATACGCAGTATTTT.

The CDR3 sequence: CASSLIVGAKIEAFF. CDR3 DNA sequence: TGTGCCAGCAGTTTAATTGTCGGGGCAAAGATTGAAGCTTTCTTT. V gene TRBV28 combines with J gene TRBJ1-1; a weak D match, TRBD1 (5 bases). Germline-derived CDR1 and CDR2 are MDHEN and SYDVKM. V was pared by 2 bases and J by 7 bases, with 17 bases between. This CDR3 comprises 15 residues. The full variable domain, its missing parts supplied by reference TRBV28 and TRBJ1-1, is DVKVTQSSRYLVKRTGEKVFLECVQDMDHENMFWYRQDPGLGLRLIYFSYDVKMKEKGDIPEGYSVSREKKERFSLILESASTNQTSMYLCASSLIVGAKIEAFFGQGTRLTVV.